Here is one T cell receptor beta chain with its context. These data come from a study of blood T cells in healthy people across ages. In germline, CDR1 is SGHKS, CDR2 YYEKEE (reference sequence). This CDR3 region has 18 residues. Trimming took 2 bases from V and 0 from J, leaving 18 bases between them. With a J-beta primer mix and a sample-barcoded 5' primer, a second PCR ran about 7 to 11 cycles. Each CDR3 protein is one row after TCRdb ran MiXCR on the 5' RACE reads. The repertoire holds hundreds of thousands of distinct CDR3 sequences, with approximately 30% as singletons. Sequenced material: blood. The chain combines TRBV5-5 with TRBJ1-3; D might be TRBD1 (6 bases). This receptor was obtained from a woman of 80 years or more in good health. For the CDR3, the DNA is TGTGCCAGCAGCTTATCCAGGGGCAAGGAGAACTCTGGAAACACCATATATTTT. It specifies CASSLSRGKENSGNTIYF. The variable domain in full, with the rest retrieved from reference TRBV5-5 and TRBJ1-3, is DAGVTQSPTHLIKTRGQQVTLRCSPISGHKSVSWYQQVLGQGPQFIFQYYEKEERGRGNFPDRFSARQFPNYSSELNVNALLLGDSALYLCASSLSRGKENSGNTIYFGEGSWLTVV.